One sample yielded the 13 T cell receptor beta chains listed below, sequenced in a study of T cell responses to AZD1222 COVID-19 vaccine. Generated by immunoSEQ multiplex PCR, the TCRdb table keeps only in-frame clones and is missing some. The sample lists roughly 84,000 clones, nearly 90% occurring once. This material consisted of peripheral blood, taken on day 0 of AZD1222 vaccination. These receptors all stem from an adult in good health.

The chain employs TRBV6-5 and TRBJ1-4; D possibly corresponds to TRBD1 (5 bases). V was pared by 5 bases and J by 10 bases, with 17 bases between. CDR3 length: 14 residues. Germline loops: CDR1 MNHEY, CDR2 SVGAGI. In DNA, the CDR3 is TGTGCCAGCAGTCCCGGGACGGCTTGGGCAAAACTGTTTTTT. It codes for CASSPGTAWAKLFF.

The rearrangement joins TRBV7-2 to TRBJ2-6; no reliable D call. Germline lookup yields CDR1 SGHTA and CDR2 FQGNSA. With 5 bases removed from V and 0 bases from J, the gap between germline ends came to 5 bases. The CDR3 length is 14 residues. The CDR3 DNA is TGTGCCAGCAGCCCCAGCTCTGGGGCCAACGTCCTGACTTTC. This encodes CASSPSSGANVLTF.

V gene TRBV30 combines with J gene TRBJ1-1; D may be TRBD1 (5 bases). Trimming took 6 bases from V and 4 from J, leaving 15 bases between them. This CDR3 contains 13 residues. The germline V gene has CDR1 GTSNPN and CDR2 SVGIG (reference sequence). CDR3 DNA: TGTGCCTGCCTATTGGAGGGGAGCACTGAAGCTTTCTTT. Its protein is CACLLEGSTEAFF.

The chain couples TRBV6-6 to TRBJ2-1; 10 bases are a match to TRBD2. V lost 10 bases to trimming and J lost 0 bases; unmatched junction nucleotides: 3. CDR1 MNHNY and CDR2 SVGAGI come from the germline V gene (reference sequence). The CDR3 has 14 amino acids. The CDR3 bases are TGTGCCATCACTAGCGGGGTCTCCTACAATGAGCAGTTCTTC. Translating it yields CAITSGVSYNEQFF.

The genes are TRBV14 and TRBJ2-3; unclear D gene. The CDR3 runs to 14 residues. V lost 4 bases to trimming and J lost 4 bases, with 12 bases between them. Germline values: CDR1 SGHDN, CDR2 FVKESK. The CDR3 bases are TGTGCCAGCAGCCCCCCCGGTGGACCAGATACGCAGTATTTT. Amino acid sequence: CASSPPGGPDTQYF.

V is TRBV4-2 and J is TRBJ2-3; D uncertain. The germline V and J ends were trimmed by 3 bases and 2 bases, with 15 bases remaining between them. This CDR3 is 16 amino acids long. The germline V gene encodes CDR1 LGHNA and CDR2 YNFKEQ. The CDR3 reads CASSQLGPVYTDTQYF. In nucleotides, the CDR3 is TGTGCCAGCAGCCAGCTGGGCCCGGTGTACACAGATACGCAGTATTTT.

The gene calls are TRBV27 and TRBJ1-3; tentative D call: TRBD1 (6 bases). Looked up from germline, CDR1 is MNHEY and CDR2 is SMNVEV (reference sequence). This CDR3 contains 14 residues. Trimming left V 6 bases short and J 4 bases short, with 13 bases between. The CDR3 DNA is TGTGCCAGCAGACCTACAGGGTCCGGAAACACCATATATTTT. This encodes CASRPTGSGNTIYF.

The chain carries TRBV6-5 and TRBJ2-5; TRBD1 agrees at 9 bases. CDR1 and CDR2 from the germline V gene are MNHEY and SVGAGI. V lost 6 bases, J lost 5 bases, and 7 bases stayed unmatched. The CDR3 is 14 amino acids. The CDR3: CASRRPTGGETQYF. CDR3 nucleotide sequence: TGTGCCAGCAGACGTCCGACAGGGGGGGAGACCCAGTACTTC.

V is TRBV30 and J is TRBJ2-5; 8 nucleotides align to TRBD1. With V trimmed by 5 bases and J by 5 bases, 7 bases remained unmatched. CDR3 size: 13 residues. CDR1 and CDR2 from the germline V gene are GTSNPN and SVGIG (reference sequence). CDR3 sequence (DNA): TGTGCCTGGTCCACCGGACAGGGCGAGACCCAGTACTTC. Translated, it gives CAWSTGQGETQYF. The variable domain in full, completed from reference TRBV30 and TRBJ2-5, reads SQTIHQWPATLVQPVGSPLSLECTVEGTSNPNLYWYRQAAGRGLQLLFYSVGIGQISSEVPQNLSASRPQDRQFILSSKKLLLSDSGFYLCAWSTGQGETQYFGPGTRLLVL.

The chain has TRBV19 and TRBJ1-2; D remains unclear. Germline CDR1 LNHDA, CDR2 SQIVND (reference sequence). CDR3 length equals 13 residues. V was clipped by 5 bases and J by 1 base, with 8 bases between them. The CDR3 region has the DNA TGTGCCAGTAGTGGCACGGGTAACTATGGCTACACCTTC. Amino acid sequence: CASSGTGNYGYTF. The complete variable domain, with remaining parts taken from reference TRBV19 and TRBJ1-2, reads DGGITQSPKYLFRKEGQNVTLSCEQNLNHDAMYWYRQDPGQGLRLIYYSQIVNDFQKGDIAEGYSVSREKKESFPLTVTSAQKNPTAFYLCASSGTGNYGYTFGSGTRLTVV.

The chain has TRBV30 and TRBJ1-6; 7 nucleotides line up with TRBD1. V trimming: 6 bases; J trimming: 6 bases; junction bases outside the gene matches: 5. The length of the CDR3 is 13 residues. The germline V gene has CDR1 GTSNPN and CDR2 SVGIG (reference sequence). The CDR3 loop reads CACPGQSNSPLHF. The CDR3 DNA reads TGTGCCTGCCCGGGACAGAGTAATTCACCCCTCCACTTT.

The J gene is TRBJ1-5, the V gene TRBV5-1; no firm D call. CDR1 is SGHRS, CDR2 YFSETQ, per germline. The CDR3 loop spans 13 amino acids. With 2 bases removed from V and 8 bases from J, the gap between germline ends came to 11 bases. This chain's CDR3 is CASSFRENEPQHF. The DNA for the CDR3 is TGCGCCAGCAGCTTCCGCGAAAACGAGCCCCAGCATTTT.

Here the CDR3 reads CASSLGTRWLYGYTF. For the CDR3, the DNA is TGTGCCAGCTCCCTCGGGACCCGTTGGCTATATGGCTACACCTTC. The chain combines TRBV7-9 with TRBJ1-2, with a possible D match to TRBD1 (5 bases). The germline gives CDR1 SEHNR, CDR2 FQNEAQ (reference sequence). CDR3 length equals 15 residues. V was clipped by 8 bases and J by 5 bases, with 21 bases between them.